Listed here are 21 T cell receptor beta chains from one sample, sequenced in a study of blood T cells in healthy people across ages. Primed by a sample-barcoded 5' primer and a J-beta primer mix, a second PCR proceeded for 7 to 11 cycles. TCRdb fed the 5' RACE reads into MiXCR, producing one record per CDR3 protein. Of 780,000 or so distinct CDR3 sequences in the sample, 25% were seen once. The data were also submitted as part of a second study, on T cells of mothers and their children.

The sequenced material came from blood. The receptors were sampled from a boy younger than 18 in good health.

A few counts support this clonotype. This rearrangement joins TRBV6-5 to TRBJ1-4; 7 bases match TRBD1. Germline CDR1 MNHEY, CDR2 SVGAGI. The CDR3 runs 15 residues. J gave up 5 bases and V 6 bases, and 9 bases lay outside the gene matches. The CDR3 nucleotides read TGTGCCAGCAGACCCGACAGGGCCCAGAATGAAAAACTGTTTTTT. Its translation is CASRPDRAQNEKLFF.

This clonotype was recorded at least ten times. The CDR3 region has the DNA TGTGCTAGTGCACGGGGAGAGACCCAGTACTTC. It encodes CASARGETQYF. V usage is TRBV12-5 and J usage is TRBJ2-5, with D possibly TRBD2 on 5 matching bases. This CDR3 contains 11 residues. V was clipped by 7 bases and J by 4 bases, with 7 bases between them. Germline V gene lookup returns CDR1 LGHNT and CDR2 FRNRAP.

The chain has TRBV7-6 and TRBJ2-6, with D perhaps given as TRBD1 or TRBD2 (6 bases each). V was trimmed by 3 bases and J by 2 bases, leaving 14 bases between them. CDR1 and CDR2 from the germline V gene are SGHVS and FNYEAQ. This CDR3 has 17 amino acids. CDR3 amino acids: CASSLIEGGAGANVLTF. CDR3 DNA: TGTGCCAGCAGCTTGATAGAGGGGGGCGCTGGGGCCAACGTCCTGACTTTC.

This clonotype was seen only a few times. The rearrangement links TRBV25-1 to TRBJ2-1, with D uncertain. The germline V gene encodes CDR1 MGHDK and CDR2 SYGVNS. Trimming took 6 bases from V and 4 from J, leaving 10 bases between them. The CDR3 length is 13 residues. CDR3 coding DNA: TGTGCCAGCAGGGGGATATCTTACAATGAGCAGTTCTTC. Translated, it gives CASRGISYNEQFF.

This clonotype was detected ten times or more. The chain carries TRBV29-1 and TRBJ2-5; TRBD1 agrees at 8 bases. The J call is doubtful: the DNA matches TRBJ2-7 better. Germline values: CDR1 SQVTM, CDR2 ANQGSEA. CDR3 length equals 13 residues. CDR3 protein: CSVGTGGSYEQYF. DNA of the CDR3: TGCAGCGTTGGTACAGGGGGCTCCTACGAGCAGTACTTC.

V is TRBV7-2 and J is TRBJ2-6; D gene unclear. CDR3 length: 13 amino acids. The germline V gene encodes CDR1 SGHTA and CDR2 FQGNSA. The V end was cut by 11 bases, the J end by 0 bases, with 8 bases between. The CDR3 loop is CAGRTSGANVLTF. The CDR3 bases are TGTGCCGGGCGTACCTCTGGGGCCAACGTCCTGACTTTC.

This clonotype occurred a few times. The chain has TRBV5-4 and TRBJ1-1, with 7 bases fitting TRBD1. Germline values: CDR1 SGHNT, CDR2 YYREEE (reference sequence). Germline trimming cut 5 bases from V and 7 bases from J; bases unmatched to any gene: 8. The CDR3 contains 13 residues. In DNA form, the CDR3 reads TGTGCCAGCAGTTCTTTCAGGGGGGTTGAAGCTTTCTTT. It yields the protein CASSSFRGVEAFF.

The CDR3 DNA reads TGTGCCAGCAGCTTAGAATACTACGAGCGGTACTTC. It yields the protein CASSLEYYERYF. The V and J genes are TRBV7-9 and TRBJ2-5; unclear D gene. Per germline, CDR1 SEHNR and CDR2 FQNEAQ (reference sequence). This CDR3 has 12 residues. V was pared by 1 base and J by 13 bases, with 13 bases between. Looking up the rest from reference TRBV7-9 and TRBJ2-5 gives the full variable domain: DTGVSQNPRHKITKRGQNVTFRCDPISEHNRLYWYRQTLGQGPEFLTYFQNEAQLEKSRLLSDRFSAERPKGSFSTLEIQRTEQGDSAMYLCASSLEYYERYFGPGTRLLVL.

This clonotype was observed a handful of times. CDR3 sequence: CATRPPGITYNEQFF. DNA of the CDR3: TGTGCCACTAGACCCCCGGGGATTACCTACAATGAGCAGTTCTTC. The V and J genes are TRBV28 and TRBJ2-1; D may be TRBD2 (5 bases). Germline-derived CDR1 and CDR2 are MDHEN and SYDVKM. CDR3 size: 15 residues. The V and J ends lost 10 bases and 2 bases respectively, with 18 bases between them.

This rearrangement joins TRBV28 to TRBJ2-5, with D hard to call. In germline, CDR1 is MDHEN, CDR2 SYDVKM. Trimming shortened V by 7 bases and J by 1 base, and 10 bases separated the two germline ends. The CDR3 sequence is 13 residues long. The CDR3 nucleotides read TGTGCCAGCACCACTTTTTTCCAAGAGACCCAGTACTTC. It translates to CASTTFFQETQYF.

The genes are TRBV29-1 and TRBJ2-3; possible D gene TRBD2, 6 bases. V was clipped by 7 bases and J by 0 bases, with 17 bases between them. Germline V gene data show CDR1 as SQVTM and CDR2 as ANQGSEA. There are 15 residues in the CDR3. CDR3 sequence (DNA): TGCAGCGCCCGCCGGGGGTTGGCTAGCACAGATACGCAGTATTTT. It yields the protein CSARRGLASTDTQYF.

This clonotype was seen a handful of times. The chain is built from TRBV4-1 and TRBJ2-7; tentatively, D is TRBD2 (5 bases). The CDR3 contains 13 residues. The germline V and J ends were trimmed by 1 base and 10 bases, with 14 bases remaining between them. Looked up from germline, CDR1 is MGHRA and CDR2 is YSYEKL. The CDR3: CASSQVGRRLQYF. CDR3 bases: TGCGCCAGCAGCCAAGTGGGAAGGAGACTACAGTACTTC.

This chain uses TRBV7-2 with TRBJ1-5, with 7 bases identical to TRBD1. The junction had 0 bases not matched to a gene; V was cut back by 1 base and J by 6 bases. Germline values: CDR1 SGHTA, CDR2 FQGNSA. The CDR3 runs 13 residues. The CDR3 loop reads CASSLGTGQPQHF. In DNA form, the CDR3 reads TGTGCCAGCAGCTTAGGGACAGGTCAGCCCCAGCATTTT.

This clonotype appeared a few times. The rearrangement uses TRBV20-1 and TRBJ2-1; 7 bases map to TRBD2. Germline V lookup: CDR1 DFQATT, CDR2 SNEGSKA (reference sequence). The J segment lost 4 bases and the V segment lost 3 bases, leaving 6 bases of the junction unmatched. This CDR3 comprises 14 residues. The CDR3 loop reads CSASLASGYNEQFF. Written as DNA, the CDR3 is TGCAGTGCTAGCTTGGCTAGCGGATACAATGAGCAGTTCTTC.

The V gene is TRBV15, the J gene TRBJ1-1, with TRBD1 matching 9 bases. This CDR3 is built from 15 residues. J gave up 5 bases and V 5 bases, and 9 bases lay outside the gene matches. Germline V gene data show CDR1 as LNHNV and CDR2 as YYDKDF (reference sequence). This CDR3 reads CATSAGTGGITEAFF. The CDR3 coding sequence is TGTGCCACCAGCGCTGGTACAGGGGGCATTACTGAAGCTTTCTTT.

The chain is built from TRBV6-2 or TRBV6-3 and TRBJ2-7; TRBD2 is a possible D gene (6 bases). CDR1 MNHEY and CDR2 SVGEGT come from the germline V gene. V was cut by 2 bases and J by 1 base, with 12 bases left in between. This CDR3 has 15 amino acids. The CDR3 bases are TGTGCCAGCAGTTACCCCGGGACTCTATCCTACGAGCAGTACTTC. As protein: CASSYPGTLSYEQYF.

The J gene is TRBJ1-2, the V gene TRBV2; TRBD1 matches 8 bases. V trimming: 4 bases; J trimming: 1 base; junction bases outside the gene matches: 2. The CDR3 is 14 residues long. Germline CDR1 is SNHLY and CDR2 is FYNNEI. The CDR3 here is CASSGDRINYGYTF. CDR3 nucleotide sequence: TGTGCCAGCAGTGGGGACAGGATTAACTATGGCTACACCTTC. The variable domain in full, completed from reference TRBV2 and TRBJ1-2, reads EPEVTQTPSHQVTQMGQEVILRCVPISNHLYFYWYRQILGQKVEFLVSFYNNEISEKSEIFDDQFSVERPDGSNFTLKIRSTKLEDSAMYFCASSGDRINYGYTFGSGTRLTVV.

This rearrangement joins TRBV24-1 to TRBJ2-5; D is uncertain. The V end was cut by 0 bases, the J end by 5 bases, with 6 bases between. The V gene's germline CDR1 is KGHDR and CDR2 SFDVKD. The CDR3 is 13 amino acids. The CDR3 loop reads CATSDLSSETQYF. The CDR3 DNA reads TGTGCCACCAGTGATTTGTCGTCCGAGACCCAGTACTTC.

The chain couples TRBV28 to TRBJ2-5; D is possibly TRBD2 (6 bases). The V and J ends lost 5 bases and 1 base respectively, with 14 bases between them. This CDR3 contains 15 residues. The germline gives CDR1 MDHEN, CDR2 SYDVKM. CDR3 nucleotide sequence: TGTGCCAGCAGTCCTCTCCGGGACTCCCAAGAGACCCAGTACTTC. This translates into CASSPLRDSQETQYF.

The rearrangement uses TRBV19 and TRBJ2-7, with 10 positions matching TRBD2. The trim removed 3 bases at V and 3 bases at J, leaving 5 bases unmatched. The CDR3 is 15 residues long. Germline lookup yields CDR1 LNHDA and CDR2 SQIVND (reference sequence). DNA of the CDR3: TGTGCCAGTAGTATTTCTAGCGGGGGTATCTACGAGCAGTACTTC. Protein: CASSISSGGIYEQYF.

The J gene is TRBJ1-6, the V gene TRBV7-2, with 7 positions matching TRBD1. CDR1 is SGHTA, CDR2 FQGNSA, per germline. J gave up 10 bases and V 5 bases, and 2 bases lay outside the gene matches. The CDR3 is 12 amino acids. The CDR3 loop reads CASSMTGSPLHF. CDR3 bases: TGTGCCAGCAGCATGACAGGGTCACCCCTCCACTTT.